The 2 T cell receptor beta chains below were found in one sample sequenced in a study of T cell responses to AZD1222 COVID-19 vaccine (TCRdb year 2021). Preparation of the library involved the immunoSEQ multiplex PCR assay. TCRdb limited this immuneACCESS table to in-frame rearrangements with V and J called. A share of clones is missing; checked studies link under half to unresolved V genes, and the rest is unexplained. The sample profile shows 200,000 or so clones; 90% to 95% of them were found once. Clones ranked in the top ten supply about 1% of the sample. In the paper's terms, the time point label means: baseline before first vaccination. Reading the label with the study, this specimen's treatment or condition is: meningococcal conjugate vaccine given as trial control. The sequences come from peripheral blood, collected on day 0 of MenACWY control vaccination. These TCRs come from an adult in good health.

The chain's CDR3 is CASSPWDRLAYGYTF. The CDR3 coding sequence is TGTGCCAGCTCACCTTGGGACAGGCTGGCCTATGGCTACACCTTC. The rearrangement joins TRBV18 to TRBJ1-2; 8 nucleotides line up with TRBD1. This CDR3 has 15 amino acids. The V segment lost 3 bases and the J segment 4 bases; nucleotides outside the gene matches: 7. Germline assignment: CDR1 KGHSH and CDR2 LQKENI. Full variable domain (outside the CDR3, taken from reference TRBV18 and TRBJ1-2): NAGVMQNPRHLVRRRGQEARLRCSPMKGHSHVYWYRQLPEEGLKFMVYLQKENIIDESGMPKERFSAEFPKEGPSILRIQQVVRGDSAAYFCASSPWDRLAYGYTFGSGTRLTVV.

The chain has TRBV7-2 and TRBJ1-2; D might be TRBD1 (5 bases). Trimming took 1 base from V and 2 from J, leaving 11 bases between them. Germline-derived CDR1 and CDR2 are SGHTA and FQGNSA. The CDR3 runs 15 residues. CDR3 in amino acids: CASSLEAGLNYGYTF. CDR3 nucleotides: TGTGCCAGCAGCTTAGAAGCAGGGTTAAACTATGGCTACACCTTC.